This note documents a single TCR beta chain sequence. The data were obtained in a study of cytomegalovirus exposure and HLA in healthy donors. Background on the study: The 110 or so validation repertoires were produced on the same platform as the 700 or so repertoires of the first cohort. This was reported in a later analysis.

The V and J ends lost 5 bases and 5 bases, in that order; junction bases with no gene match: 5. The CDR3 contains 13 residues. In germline, CDR1 is WSHSY, CDR2 SAAADI. This table comes from immunoSEQ multiplex PCR, and its TCRdb copy is limited to in-frame clones, with some not included. Found here are 150,000 to 200,000 clones, roughly nine tenths of them singletons; the top ten hold about a tenth. V and J are TRBV10-2 and TRBJ2-5; 7 positions match TRBD2. The sequenced sample was PBMCs. The receptor comes from a woman aged 18-29 years in good health and CMV-seropositive. CDR3 loop: CASSSGEGETQYF. In nucleotides, the CDR3 is TGCGCCAGCAGTTCGGGGGAGGGGGAGACCCAGTACTTC.